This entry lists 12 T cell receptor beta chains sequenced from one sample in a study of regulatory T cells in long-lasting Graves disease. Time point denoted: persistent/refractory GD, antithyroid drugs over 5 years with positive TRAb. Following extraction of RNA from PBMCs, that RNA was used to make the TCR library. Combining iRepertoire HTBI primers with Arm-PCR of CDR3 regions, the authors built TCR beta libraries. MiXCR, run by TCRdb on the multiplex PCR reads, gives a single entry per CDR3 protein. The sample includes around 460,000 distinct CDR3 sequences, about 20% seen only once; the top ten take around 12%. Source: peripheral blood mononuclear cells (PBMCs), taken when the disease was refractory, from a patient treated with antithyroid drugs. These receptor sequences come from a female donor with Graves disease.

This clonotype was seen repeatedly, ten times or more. The CDR3 is CASSIYELGTGETQYF. CDR3 sequence (DNA): TGTGCCAGCAGCATATACGAGCTCGGTACAGGGGAGACCCAGTACTTC. The chain employs TRBV11-1 and TRBJ2-5, with D maybe TRBD1 (6 bases). The CDR3 covers 16 residues. The germline CDR1 and CDR2 sequences are SGHAT and FQDESV (reference sequence). The V end lost 5 bases, the J end lost 5 bases, and 21 bases lay between the germline ends.

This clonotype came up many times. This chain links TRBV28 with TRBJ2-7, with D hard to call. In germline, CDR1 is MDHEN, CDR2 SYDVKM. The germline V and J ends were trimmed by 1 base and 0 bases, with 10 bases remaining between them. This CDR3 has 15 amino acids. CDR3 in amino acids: CASSLSTPSSYEQYF. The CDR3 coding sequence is TGTGCCAGCAGTTTATCGACACCTAGCTCCTACGAGCAGTACTTC.

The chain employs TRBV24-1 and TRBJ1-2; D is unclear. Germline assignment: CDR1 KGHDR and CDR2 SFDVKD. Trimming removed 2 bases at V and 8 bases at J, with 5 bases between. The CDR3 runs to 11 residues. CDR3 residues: CATSDSSGYTF. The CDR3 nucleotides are TGTGCCACCAGTGATTCGTCCGGCTACACCTTC.

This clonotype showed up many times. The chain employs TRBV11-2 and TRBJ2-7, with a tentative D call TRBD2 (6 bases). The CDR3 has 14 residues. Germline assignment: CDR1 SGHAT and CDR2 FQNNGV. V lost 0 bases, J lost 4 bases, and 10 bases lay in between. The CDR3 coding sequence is TGTGCCAGCAGCTTAGAGACGGGGGAATACGAGCAGTACTTC. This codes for CASSLETGEYEQYF.

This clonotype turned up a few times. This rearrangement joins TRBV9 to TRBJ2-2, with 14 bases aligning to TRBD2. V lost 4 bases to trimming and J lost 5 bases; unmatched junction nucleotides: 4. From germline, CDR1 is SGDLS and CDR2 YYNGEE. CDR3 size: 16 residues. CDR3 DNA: TGTGCCAGCAGCTCACGGACTAGCGGGAGGACCGGGGAGCTGTTTTTT. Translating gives CASSSRTSGRTGELFF.

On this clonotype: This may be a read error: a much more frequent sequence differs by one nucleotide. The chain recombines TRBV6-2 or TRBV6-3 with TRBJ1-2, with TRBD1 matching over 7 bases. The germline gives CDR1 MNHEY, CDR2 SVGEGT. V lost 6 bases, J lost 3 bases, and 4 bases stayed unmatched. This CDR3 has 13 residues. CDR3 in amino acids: CASRGDSYYGYTF. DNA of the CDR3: TGTGCCAGCAGAGGGGACAGCTACTATGGCTACACCTTC.

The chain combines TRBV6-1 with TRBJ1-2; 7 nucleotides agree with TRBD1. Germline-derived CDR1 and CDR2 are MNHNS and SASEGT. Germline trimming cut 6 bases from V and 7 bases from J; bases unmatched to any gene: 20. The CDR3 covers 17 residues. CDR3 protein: CASSAFFTGDIFIGYTF. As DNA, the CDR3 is TGTGCCAGCAGCGCCTTTTTTACAGGGGACATTTTTATTGGCTACACCTTC.

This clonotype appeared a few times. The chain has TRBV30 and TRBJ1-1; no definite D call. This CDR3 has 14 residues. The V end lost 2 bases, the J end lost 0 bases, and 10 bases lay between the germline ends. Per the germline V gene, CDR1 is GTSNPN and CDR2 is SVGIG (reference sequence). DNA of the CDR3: TGTGCCTGGAGTATCGGGCTTATGAACACTGAAGCTTTCTTT. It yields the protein CAWSIGLMNTEAFF.

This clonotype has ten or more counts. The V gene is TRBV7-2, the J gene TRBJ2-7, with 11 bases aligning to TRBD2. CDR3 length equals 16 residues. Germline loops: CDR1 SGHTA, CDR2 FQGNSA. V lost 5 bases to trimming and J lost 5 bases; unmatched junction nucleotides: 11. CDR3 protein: CASSTPVAGGPHEQYF. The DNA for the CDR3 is TGTGCCAGCAGCACCCCCGTAGCGGGAGGGCCCCACGAGCAGTACTTC.

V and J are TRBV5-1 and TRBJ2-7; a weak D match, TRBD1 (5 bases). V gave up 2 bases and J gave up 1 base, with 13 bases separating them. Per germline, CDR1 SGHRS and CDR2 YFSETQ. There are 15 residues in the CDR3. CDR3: CASSFRTGASYEQYF. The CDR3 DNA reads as TGCGCCAGCAGCTTTCGCACAGGAGCATCCTACGAGCAGTACTTC.

The CDR3 DNA reads as TGTGCCAGCAGTTACGGGCGCACCCTAAACTATGGCTACACCTTC. This translates into CASSYGRTLNYGYTF. V usage is TRBV6-2 or TRBV6-3 and J usage is TRBJ1-2; the D is unclear. The length of the CDR3 is 15 residues. V shed 2 bases and J shed 2 bases, with 12 bases lying between them. CDR1 is MNHEY and CDR2 is SVGEGT in the germline V gene.

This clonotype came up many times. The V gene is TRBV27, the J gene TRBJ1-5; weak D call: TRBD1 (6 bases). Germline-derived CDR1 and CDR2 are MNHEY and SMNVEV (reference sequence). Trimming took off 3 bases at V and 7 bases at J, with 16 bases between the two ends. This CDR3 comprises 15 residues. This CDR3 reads CASSFQGQNGQPQHF. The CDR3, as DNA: TGTGCCAGCAGTTTTCAGGGGCAAAATGGGCAGCCCCAGCATTTT.